The next 5 T cell receptor beta chains were all read from a single sample in a study of long-term antiretroviral therapy in people with HIV. An immunoSEQ assay, version v3.0, was performed at survey level. Profiling relied on immunoSEQ multiplex PCR, and the TCRdb table lists in-frame clones only, not all of them. The sample has about 18,000 clones; around 80% are singletons. Here the sequenced sample was unsorted PBMCs, taken at the start of antiretroviral therapy, before treatment. All receptors derive from a middle-aged woman with HIV.

The chain links TRBV27 to TRBJ2-3, with D possibly being TRBD2 (7 bases). CDR1 MNHEY and CDR2 SMNVEV come from the germline V gene (reference sequence). Trimming took off 2 bases at V and 5 bases at J, with 11 bases between the two ends. CDR3 size: 14 residues. The CDR3 sequence: CASSLTGGEDTQYF. The DNA of the CDR3 is TGTGCCAGCAGTTTAACGGGGGGCGAAGATACGCAGTATTTT.

CDR3 bases: TGTGCCAGCAGCTTAGTGGCGGGGCGAGCTTTCTTT. Translated: CASSLVAGRAFF. V gene TRBV7-2 combines with J gene TRBJ1-1, with D tentatively TRBD1 (5 bases). Germline CDR1 is SGHTA and CDR2 is FQGNSA. This CDR3 comprises 12 residues. Trimming cost V 1 base and J 10 bases, with 10 bases left between them.

The chain carries TRBV9 and TRBJ2-5; TRBD2 agrees at 7 bases. This CDR3 spans 16 amino acids. V was pared by 3 bases and J by 1 base, with 9 bases of the junction left unmatched. Per germline, CDR1 SGDLS and CDR2 YYNGEE. CDR3 amino acids: CASSGGGGLPQETQYF. CDR3 DNA: TGTGCCAGCAGCGGCGGCGGGGGACTTCCCCAAGAGACCCAGTACTTC.

This CDR3 reads CRRDLNTEAFF. In DNA, the CDR3 is TGCAGGAGAGACTTGAACACTGAAGCTTTCTTT. The chain joins TRBV20-1 to TRBJ1-1; no clear D gene. Germline CDR1 is DFQATT and CDR2 is SNEGSKA (reference sequence). This CDR3 contains 11 residues.

The J gene is TRBJ1-2, the V gene TRBV11-2, with TRBD1 matching 7 bases. The CDR3 extends over 12 amino acids. The germline V gene has CDR1 SGHAT and CDR2 FQNNGV. The V gene end was trimmed by 5 bases and the J gene end by 5 bases; junction bases not matched to a gene: 2. In DNA, the CDR3 is TGTGCCAGCAGCCCAGGGGGTTATGGCTACACCTTC. It yields the protein CASSPGGYGYTF.